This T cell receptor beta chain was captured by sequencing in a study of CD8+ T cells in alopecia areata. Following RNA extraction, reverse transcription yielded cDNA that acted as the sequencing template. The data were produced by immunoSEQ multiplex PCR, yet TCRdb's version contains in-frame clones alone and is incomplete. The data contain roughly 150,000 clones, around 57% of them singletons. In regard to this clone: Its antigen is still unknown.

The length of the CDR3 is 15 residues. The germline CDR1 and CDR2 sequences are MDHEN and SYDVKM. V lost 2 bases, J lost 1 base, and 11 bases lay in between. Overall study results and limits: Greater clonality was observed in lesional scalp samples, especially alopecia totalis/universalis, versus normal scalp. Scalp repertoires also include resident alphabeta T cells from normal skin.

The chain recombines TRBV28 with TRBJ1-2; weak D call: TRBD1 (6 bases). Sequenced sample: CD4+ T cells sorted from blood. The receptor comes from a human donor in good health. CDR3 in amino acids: CASSLLDRDNYGYTF. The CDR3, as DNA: TGTGCCAGCAGTTTACTGGACAGAGATAACTATGGCTACACCTTC.